The rows below give T cell receptor beta chains drawn from one sample of a study of blood T cells in healthy people across ages. In TCRdb, the 5' RACE reads were re-called with MiXCR into one record per CDR3 protein. This repertoire shows hundreds of thousands of distinct CDR3 sequences, 35% to 50% found once; its top ten account for 15% to 20%. Material: blood. These receptors were obtained from an elderly man in good health. Each CDR3 is given with its conserved first and last residue. The D gene is left open where the match is weak. Expanded clones get a size class; other rows say once, few or many, or leave the size out.

V: TRBV18; size: .; D: .; J: TRBJ2-3; DNA: TGTGCCAGCTCACCAGCGCCGAATACGCAGTATTTT; CDR3: CASSPAPNTQYF
V: TRBV6-2/TRBV6-3; size: few; D: .; J: TRBJ2-1; DNA: TGTGCCAGCAGTTACATTGTAACCAGCTCCTACAATGAGCAGTTCTTC; CDR3: CASSYIVTSSYNEQFF
V: TRBV7-3; size: few; D: .; J: TRBJ1-1; DNA: TGTGCCAGCAGCTTATCGGGGACTGTGAACACTGAAGCTTTCTTT; CDR3: CASSLSGTVNTEAFF
V: TRBV28; size: .; D: .; J: TRBJ2-7; DNA: TGTGCCAGCAGTTTCTCCAGGGGAAGAGGCAAGCAGTACTTC; CDR3: CASSFSRGRGKQYF
V: TRBV20-1; size: .; D: .; J: TRBJ1-4; DNA: TGCAGTGCTTTACTCTTAAGTGAAAAACTGTTTTTT; CDR3: CSALLLSEKLFF
V: TRBV7-2; size: .; D: .; J: TRBJ1-4; DNA: TGTGCCAGCGCTAAGGCAACTAATGAAAAACTGTTTTTT; CDR3: CASAKATNEKLFF
V: TRBV5-1; size: few; D: .; J: TRBJ2-7; DNA: TGCGCCAGCAGCTTGGATGCGTTCGGCGAGCAGTACTTC; CDR3: CASSLDAFGEQYF
V: TRBV12-3/TRBV12-4; size: few; D: TRBD2; J: TRBJ2-1; DNA: TGTGCCAGCAGTTTGAGCGGGAGGGTCAATGAGCAGTTCTTC; CDR3: CASSLSGRVNEQFF
V: TRBV18; size: .; D: TRBD1; J: TRBJ2-7; DNA: TGTGCCAGCTCACAGTCGACAGGGCAGTCCTACGAGCAGTACTTC; CDR3: CASSQSTGQSYEQYF
V: TRBV29-1; size: .; D: .; J: TRBJ1-1; DNA: TGCAGCGTGGCTACAGTATCAGACACTGAAGCTTTCTTT; CDR3: CSVATVSDTEAFF
V: TRBV29-1; size: few; D: .; J: TRBJ2-1; DNA: TGCAGCGTTGGTTCCCGGAGGGATGAGCAGTTCTTC; CDR3: CSVGSRRDEQFF
V: TRBV6-5; size: many; D: TRBD1; J: TRBJ2-7; DNA: TGTGCCAGCAGCCCACAGGGGGCTGACTACGAGCAGTACTTC; CDR3: CASSPQGADYEQYF
V: TRBV12-3/TRBV12-4; size: few; D: .; J: TRBJ2-3; DNA: TGTGCCAGCACCCCTTTGGTAGCTGCGAGCACAGATACGCAGTATTTT; CDR3: CASTPLVAASTDTQYF
V: TRBV3-1; size: few; D: .; J: TRBJ2-3; DNA: TGTGCCAGCAGCCACGAAGGGGTCGGAGATACGCAGTATTTT; CDR3: CASSHEGVGDTQYF
V: TRBV5-5; size: many; D: TRBD1; J: TRBJ1-2; DNA: TGTGCCAGCAGCTTACGTAGGACAGGGGAATCTGGCTACACCTTC; CDR3: CASSLRRTGESGYTF
V: TRBV7-3; size: many; D: TRBD2; J: TRBJ2-3; DNA: TGTGCCAGCAGCTTGACGGCGGGAGAGATAGATACGCAGTATTTT; CDR3: CASSLTAGEIDTQYF
V: TRBV7-2; size: .; D: .; J: TRBJ2-7; DNA: TGTGCCAGCAGTTTAGGTCAAGGGTTTTCGAATGAGCAGTACTTC; CDR3: CASSLGQGFSNEQYF
V: TRBV11-2; size: few; D: TRBD1; J: TRBJ2-7; DNA: TGTGCCAGCAGCTCCTGGACAGGGATCTACGAGCAGTACTTC; CDR3: CASSSWTGIYEQYF
V: TRBV3-1; size: .; D: .; J: TRBJ2-7; DNA: TGTGCCAGCAGCGTCGGGCAGAGATACAATGAGCAGTACTTC; CDR3: CASSVGQRYNEQYF
V: TRBV28; size: .; D: .; J: TRBJ2-1; DNA: TGTGCCAGCAGTTTAGAGGGGGAAGCACTCAATGAGCAGTTCTTC; CDR3: CASSLEGEALNEQFF
V: TRBV21-1; size: .; D: .; J: TRBJ2-5; DNA: TGTGCCATACAAGAGACCCAGTACTTC; CDR3: CAIQETQYF
V: TRBV14; size: .; D: .; J: TRBJ2-3; DNA: TGTGCCAGCAGCGCCAATGATTATGCGCAGTATTTT; CDR3: CASSANDYAQYF
V: TRBV12-3/TRBV12-4; size: few; D: .; J: TRBJ2-3; DNA: TGTGCCAGCAGTTTATTCGAGGGCCGCACAGATACGCAGTATTTT; CDR3: CASSLFEGRTDTQYF
V: TRBV5-1; size: .; D: TRBD1; J: TRBJ2-3; DNA: TGCGCCAGCAGCCTCCCGACAGGGGCAAGCACAGATACGCAGTATTTT; CDR3: CASSLPTGASTDTQYF
V: TRBV20-1; size: .; D: TRBD1; J: TRBJ1-6; DNA: TGCAGTGCTAGAGATTCAGGACAGGGTGGGTCACCCCTCCACTTT; CDR3: CSARDSGQGGSPLHF
V: TRBV12-3/TRBV12-4; size: few; D: .; J: TRBJ2-1; DNA: TGTGCCAGCACCTCTCCCTGGTCGGATGAGCAGTTCTTC; CDR3: CASTSPWSDEQFF
V: TRBV20-1; size: few; D: .; J: TRBJ2-6; DNA: TGCAGTGCTAGGCGGAGGAGTGACTCTGGGGCCAACGTCCTGACTTTC; CDR3: CSARRRSDSGANVLTF
V: TRBV12-3/TRBV12-4; size: .; D: .; J: TRBJ1-6; DNA: TGTGCCAGCAGTTTCAACAGGGAGAATTCACCCCTCCACTTT; CDR3: CASSFNRENSPLHF